This T cell receptor (beta chain) is from a study of graft-versus-host responses after intestinal transplantation. Study-wide results and limits: GvH clones were identified in recipient marrow, with some first appearing in ileum or blood. Peak GvH clone levels in circulation were associated with early post-transplant HvG declines.

Profiled with immunoSEQ multiplex PCR; TCRdb holds only in-frame clones, not every one. The sample lists nearly 45,000 clones, 91% occurring once. As concerns this clone: Antigen specificity is unknown.

The CDR3 runs to 16 residues. V trimming: 5 bases; J trimming: 3 bases; junction bases outside the gene matches: 10. Germline CDR1 reads MDHEN; CDR2 reads SYDVKM. This receptor was identified in a human patient who received an intestinal transplant, so some T cells may come from the graft donor. The chain is built from TRBV28 and TRBJ1-1, with 9 positions matching TRBD1. Sequencing used PBMCs, obtained 524 days after transplant. The CDR3 coding sequence is TGTGCCAGCAGTCCGACGTACAGGGGGCTGGACACTGAAGCTTTCTTT. This codes for CASSPTYRGLDTEAFF.